This T cell receptor beta chain was documented in a study of blood T cell repertoires in COVID-19 (dated by TCRdb to about 2020). About the investigation overall: Collaborator samples came from the United States, Italy and Spain and covered acute and convalescent phases of COVID-19. The material from the prospective study consisted of cDNA or gDNA derived from T cells, B-cell-depleted T cells, or PBMCs. Deeply sampled blood TCRbeta repertoires from subjects exposed to, actively infected with, or recovered from COVID-19 were included in the dataset. The repertoires were released in a freely available public database meant as a resource for research on the immune response to SARS-CoV-2. The samples were drawn from two sources: the first 160 participants of the ongoing ImmuneRACE study, and over 1,000 subjects contributed by 6 global collaborators. The sample metadata nearly always contained a de-identified subject ID, COVID-19 status, age in years and sex. Where available, HLA class I and class II types were obtained from metadata supplied by the sample provider rather than from assay-based typing.

V is cut by 6 bases and J by 0 bases, and the space between the germline ends is 12 bases. The CDR3 has 14 amino acids, counting the end cysteine and phenylalanine. Just the 42-base CDR3 DNA is kept, in frame starting at base 1. The germline V gene supplies CDR1 MNHEY and CDR2 SVGAGI. Each collaborating institution followed its own protocols to collect whole blood in K2EDTA tubes. For TCRbeta analysis, collaborators shipped samples in one of three forms: frozen whole blood, isolated PBMCs, or DNA extracted from either of those sample types. For this clone: No antigen is known for it. Base qualities are not provided; no much larger clone lies one nucleotide away.

The immunoSEQ Assay, a bias-controlled multiplex PCR, was used to amplify TCRbeta CDR3 regions from genomic DNA. On the authors' methods: Nucleated cell counts per sample were estimated from amplification of reference gene primers within the assay. To quantify the absolute abundance of each unique TCRbeta CDR3 rearrangement, sequence reads were collapsed and filtered. For each sample, productive Simpson clonality was calculated by taking the square root of Simpson's diversity index across productive rearrangements. TCRdb mirrors the immuneACCESS table, restricted to in-frame sequences. Some clones are absent from its copies; in checked studies, under half trace to an unresolved V gene, and the reason for the others is unknown. That table is the source of V, J and clone size, and D and trimming were worked out from the DNA. In this sample the table shows approximately 240,000 clones, around 81% of which occur a single time. Together, the top ten hold 2% to 2.5% of the sample.

General conclusions and limits of the study: Clinical and demographic metadata were provided uncurated, with the amount varying by source and participant.

Sequencing was carried out using peripheral blood. The rearranged segments are TRBV6-5 and TRBJ2-7; TRBD1 might be the D gene, on 5 matching bases. The sequence was obtained from a woman aged 55-70 years with acute or convalescent COVID-19. Read as DNA, the sequence is TGTGCCAGCAGACAGACAGTCGCCTCCTACGAGCAGTACTTC. This is translated as CASRQTVASYEQYF.